The clone carrying this T cell receptor beta chain was picked up many times. One entry per CDR3 protein results from TCRdb running MiXCR on the 5' RACE reads. The sample includes some 900,000 distinct CDR3 sequences, approximately 13% of them seen just once. The entry originates in a study of identical twins. The CDR3 covers 13 residues. Trimming at V came to 7 bases and at J to 6 bases, leaving 6 bases not matched to a gene. CDR1 and CDR2 (germline): MNHNS, SASEGT. This sample was also put to use in a study of yellow fever vaccine responses in identical twins.

The sample comprised PBMCs. The receptor's source is a woman aged 18-29 years in good health. The chain carries TRBV6-1 and TRBJ2-1; 7 bases are a match to TRBD2. CDR3 sequence: CASNPTSVNEQFF. CDR3 sequence (DNA): TGTGCCAGCAACCCAACTAGCGTCAATGAGCAGTTCTTC.